This entry lists 16 T cell receptor beta chains sequenced from one sample in a study of cytomegalovirus exposure and HLA in healthy donors. The PCR contained 60 Vbeta and 13 Jbeta primers. Measured with immunoSEQ multiplex PCR; TCRdb has only the in-frame clones, and not every one. Here the sample spans some 140,000 clones, 70% to 75% being singletons. Sequencing used PBMCs. The source is a woman aged 35 to 49 in good health and CMV-seronegative.

The chain recombines TRBV19 with TRBJ2-7, with D hard to call. In germline, CDR1 is LNHDA, CDR2 SQIVND (reference sequence). This CDR3 has 15 residues. V lost 3 bases and J lost 2, with 14 bases in between. CDR3 nucleotide sequence: TGTGCCAGTAGTATGGTCGGGTCGCTAACCTACGAGCAGTACTTC. It codes for CASSMVGSLTYEQYF. The full variable domain, in which reference TRBV19 and TRBJ2-7 provide the parts outside the CDR3, is DGGITQSPKYLFRKEGQNVTLSCEQNLNHDAMYWYRQDPGQGLRLIYYSQIVNDFQKGDIAEGYSVSREKKESFPLTVTSAQKNPTAFYLCASSMVGSLTYEQYFGPGTRLTVT.

The J gene is TRBJ1-3, the V gene TRBV9, with D possibly matching TRBD1 (6 bases). V was shortened by 1 base and J by 0 bases, with 8 bases between the two germline ends. Germline-derived CDR1 and CDR2 are SGDLS and YYNGEE. This CDR3 spans 15 amino acids. The CDR3 DNA is TGTGCCAGCAGCGTACAGGGGACCTCTGGAAACACCATATATTTT. Translation: CASSVQGTSGNTIYF.

The CDR3: CASSLEATGELFF. In nucleotides, the CDR3 is TGTGCCAGCAGCTTAGAAGCCACCGGGGAGCTGTTTTTT. The chain joins TRBV7-6 to TRBJ2-2; D unclear. The CDR3 loop spans 13 amino acids. Trimming took off 1 base at V and 4 bases at J, with 4 bases between the two ends. The germline gives CDR1 SGHVS, CDR2 FNYEAQ. Complete variable domain (other parts from reference TRBV7-6 and TRBJ2-2): GAGVSQSPRYKVTKRGQDVALRCDPISGHVSLYWYRQALGQGPEFLTYFNYEAQQDKSGLPNDRFSAERPEGSISTLTIQRTEQRDSAMYRCASSLEATGELFFGEGSRLTVL.

This clone has just one count. CDR3 sequence (DNA): TGTGCCAGCAGCCCCCGACAGAGTGAGCAGTTCTTC. It translates to CASSPRQSEQFF. The chain has TRBV7-6 and TRBJ2-7, with D possibly TRBD1 on 5 matching bases. The DNA end is a closer match to TRBJ2-1, so the J assignment may be wrong. Germline CDR1 and CDR2: SGHVS and FNYEAQ. This CDR3 has 12 amino acids.

This chain uses TRBV7-2 with TRBJ2-7; 7 nucleotides line up with TRBD2. CDR1 and CDR2 from the germline V gene are SGHTA and FQGNSA. This CDR3 region has 14 residues. Germline trimming cut 2 bases from V and 2 bases from J; bases unmatched to any gene: 3. The CDR3 loop is CASSLLGGAYEQYV. The CDR3 DNA sequence: TGTGCCAGCAGCTTATTGGGGGGGGCCTACGAGCAGTACGTC.

This chain connects TRBV5-1 to TRBJ1-1, with 8 bases identical to TRBD1. CDR1 is SGHRS, CDR2 YFSETQ, per germline. The CDR3 is 16 residues long. Trimming removed 0 bases from V and 0 bases from J; junction bases left unmatched: 4. The CDR3 reads CASSLDRDRLNTEAFF. The CDR3 nucleotides are TGCGCCAGCAGCTTGGATAGGGACAGGTTGAACACTGAAGCTTTCTTT.

J is TRBJ1-4 and V is TRBV15; 7 bases align to TRBD1. The CDR3 length is 15 residues. Germline CDR1 and CDR2: LNHNV and YYDKDF (reference sequence). Trimming cost V 1 base and J 8 bases; bases outside gene matches: 7. CDR3 sequence reads: CATSRAHGTAEKLFF. The CDR3 bases are TGTGCCACCAGCAGAGCCCACGGGACAGCCGAAAAACTGTTTTTT.

As to this clone: Other DNA sequences within the sample encode an identical CDR3. J is TRBJ1-1 and V is TRBV7-9, with unresolved D. Germline CDR1 reads SEHNR; CDR2 reads FQNEAQ (reference sequence). This CDR3 comprises 12 residues. V lost 1 base and J 8 bases, leaving 8 bases between the germline ends. In DNA, the CDR3 is TGTGCCAGCAGCTTAGTCATCCCCGAAGCTTTCTTT. Residues: CASSLVIPEAFF.

This clone was seen only once. This sequence joins TRBV28 and TRBJ1-5; the match to TRBD1 covers 8 bases. The CDR3 has 12 amino acids. V shed 6 bases, J shed 15 bases, and the junction held 10 bases outside the gene matches. The germline V gene encodes CDR1 MDHEN and CDR2 SYDVKM. Here the CDR3 reads CASSRDRFRRHF. CDR3 in DNA: TGTGCCAGCAGCCGGGACAGGTTTCGGAGGCATTTT.

The chain employs TRBV7-8 and TRBJ1-5; D is undetermined. The V and J ends lost 1 base and 3 bases respectively, with 7 bases between them. Per germline, CDR1 SGHVS and CDR2 FQNEAQ. This CDR3 has 14 amino acids. Written as DNA, the CDR3 is TGTGCCAGCAGCTTAGGCAGAAACAATCAGCCCCAGCATTTT. As protein: CASSLGRNNQPQHF.

The V and J genes are TRBV7-8 and TRBJ1-2; 9 bases fit TRBD1. Germline CDR1 is SGHVS and CDR2 is FQNEAQ. V was clipped by 5 bases and J by 6 bases; unmatched bases: 7. The CDR3 spans 14 residues. This CDR3 is CASSATGGVDGYTF. Written as DNA, the CDR3 is TGTGCCAGCAGCGCCACAGGGGGCGTCGATGGCTACACCTTC.

The chain joins TRBV5-5 to TRBJ2-2; maybe TRBD1 (5 bases). CDR3 size: 14 residues. Germline CDR1 SGHKS, CDR2 YYEKEE (reference sequence). V lost 8 bases and J lost 1, with 12 bases in between. In nucleotides, the CDR3 is TGTGCCAGTACAGGTATGGGGAACACCGGGGAGCTGTTTTTT. This translates into CASTGMGNTGELFF.

The chain employs TRBV10-3 and TRBJ1-5; D is perhaps TRBD1 (6 bases). The CDR3 is made up of 15 amino acids. Germline-derived CDR1 and CDR2 are ENHRY and SYGVKD. The V gene lost 10 bases and the J gene lost 1 base, with 17 bases spanning the gap. The CDR3 here is CASARAGVSNQPQHF. The CDR3 nucleotides are TGTGCCAGCGCCCGGGCAGGGGTCAGCAATCAGCCCCAGCATTTT.

Here the CDR3 reads CASSPGTGGERSGEQFF. CDR3 sequence (DNA): TGTGCCAGCAGCCCGGGGACAGGGGGCGAGAGAAGTGGTGAGCAGTTCTTC. The chain combines TRBV5-4 with TRBJ2-1; 12 positions match TRBD1. Unmatched junction bases numbered 14, after V lost 4 bases and J lost 9 bases. The CDR3 is 17 residues long. CDR1 is SGHNT, CDR2 YYREEE, per germline (reference sequence).

This clone appeared a few times. V gene TRBV27 combines with J gene TRBJ1-1; TRBD1 matches 12 bases. This CDR3 has 23 amino acids. Germline V gene sequence: CDR1 MNHEY, CDR2 SMNVEV (reference sequence). V was pared by 5 bases and J by 0 bases, with 25 bases of the junction left unmatched. CDR3 in amino acids: CASSPSPLGTGGIIGIVNTEAFF. Written as DNA, the CDR3 is TGTGCCAGCAGTCCCTCCCCCCTAGGGACAGGGGGCATAATTGGCATCGTGAACACTGAAGCTTTCTTT.

The rearrangement joins TRBV15 to TRBJ2-5; weak D call: TRBD1 (6 bases). Trimming shortened V by 5 bases and J by 2 bases, and 9 bases separated the two germline ends. The CDR3 is 13 residues long. Germline values: CDR1 LNHNV, CDR2 YYDKDF (reference sequence). The CDR3 DNA reads as TGTGCCACCAGCGTAGGACAGCAAGAGACCCAGTACTTC. This translates into CATSVGQQETQYF.